The TCR beta chain described here comes from a study of technical replicates of blood from several donors. V dropped 4 bases and J dropped 1 base, with 8 bases sitting between them. The CDR3 is 14 amino acids. CDR1 and CDR2 from the germline V gene are MGHDK and SYGVNS. The method was immunoSEQ multiplex PCR; TCRdb's version includes in-frame clones alone and lacks a portion of them. Among some 70,000 clones listed, around 94% were seen once. The sequence was obtained from a human donor in good health. V is TRBV25-1 and J is TRBJ1-5; D unresolved. Sample: T cells isolated from PBMCs. CDR3 in DNA: TGTGCCAGCAGTGGGACGGGAAGCAATCAGCCCCAGCATTTT. This gives the protein CASSGTGSNQPQHF.